Following are 29 T cell receptor beta chains from one sample sequenced in a study of T cells after yellow fever vaccination. A single record per CDR3 protein comes from TCRdb applying MiXCR to the 5' RACE reads. The sample lists over 110,000 distinct CDR3 sequences, more than 6% occurring once. The specimen comprised CD4+ T cells sorted from PBMCs, sampled 5 days after the yellow fever booster vaccination. Every receptor here comes from a man aged 25-45 years who received the YFV17D yellow fever vaccine.

This clonotype was picked up many times. The CDR3 sequence is CSAIDTARSYEQYF. In DNA form, the CDR3 reads TGCAGTGCCATAGATACGGCGCGCTCCTACGAGCAGTACTTC. The V call is TRBV20-1, the J call TRBJ2-7, with unresolved D. CDR1 is DFQATT, CDR2 SNEGSKA, per germline (reference sequence). CDR3 length: 14 amino acids. Between the trimmed V and J ends, which lost 6 bases and 0 bases, there was a span of 15 bases.

At least ten counts were recorded for this clonotype. This chain uses TRBV2 with TRBJ2-1; 7 bases are shared with TRBD1. CDR1 and CDR2 from the germline V gene are SNHLY and FYNNEI. The CDR3 contains 13 residues. V shed 6 bases, J shed 10 bases, and the junction held 9 bases outside the gene matches. The CDR3 loop is CASRPGQRLEQFF. The DNA of the CDR3 is TGTGCCAGCAGACCGGGACAGCGATTAGAGCAGTTCTTC.

This clonotype has ten or more counts. The chain employs TRBV5-1 and TRBJ2-1; D ambiguous. Germline V lookup: CDR1 SGHRS, CDR2 YFSETQ. CDR3 length equals 14 residues. Trimming removed 3 bases at V and 8 bases at J, with 15 bases between. The CDR3 sequence: CASSSTLASHEQFF. In nucleotides, the CDR3 is TGCGCCAGCAGCTCCACCCTTGCCAGTCATGAGCAGTTCTTC. The whole variable domain, filled in from reference TRBV5-1 and TRBJ2-1, reads KAGVTQTPRYLIKTRGQQVTLSCSPISGHRSVSWYQQTPGQGLQFLFEYFSETQRNKGNFPGRFSGRQFSNSRSEMNVSTLELGDSALYLCASSSTLASHEQFFGPGTRLTVL.

This clonotype showed up just a few times. In DNA, the CDR3 is TGTGCCAGTAGTATGACAGCCGGGGGGGGCAATCAGCCCCAGCATTTT. Translation: CASSMTAGGGNQPQHF. This chain uses TRBV19 with TRBJ1-5, with TRBD1 as a possible D gene (5 bases). CDR1 and CDR2 from the germline V gene are LNHDA and SQIVND (reference sequence). The CDR3 length is 16 residues. Trimming removed 3 bases from V and 2 bases from J, with 14 bases in between.

This clonotype occurred many times. V gene TRBV18 combines with J gene TRBJ2-7; TRBD1 matches at 9 bases. Trimming cost V 5 bases and J 6 bases; bases outside gene matches: 8. CDR3 length equals 14 residues. Germline lookup yields CDR1 KGHSH and CDR2 LQKENI. CDR3 loop: CASSGGTGSIEQYF. DNA for the CDR3: TGTGCCAGCTCAGGGGGGACAGGGTCGATCGAGCAGTACTTC.

This clonotype came up many times. The chain couples TRBV3-1 to TRBJ2-4, with D unclear. This CDR3 has 12 residues. The germline V and J ends were trimmed by 1 base and 8 bases, with 6 bases remaining between them. Germline lookup yields CDR1 LGHDT and CDR2 YNNKEL (reference sequence). The CDR3 protein is CASSQVVDIQYF. CDR3 sequence (DNA): TGTGCCAGCAGCCAAGTAGTTGACATTCAGTACTTC.

This clonotype came up many times. The chain uses TRBV12-3 or TRBV12-4 and TRBJ2-1; 9 bases align to TRBD2. The length of the CDR3 is 15 residues. With V trimmed by 5 bases and J by 2 bases, 4 bases remained unmatched. The CDR3 nucleotides read TGTGCCAGCAGTCCTAGCGGGAACACCTACAATGAGCAGTTCTTC. Its translation: CASSPSGNTYNEQFF.

This clonotype was counted ten times or more. The V call is TRBV20-1, the J call TRBJ2-1; possibly TRBD2 for D (6 bases). CDR1 is DFQATT, CDR2 SNEGSKA, per germline (reference sequence). This CDR3 region has 18 residues. V was trimmed by 0 bases and J by 0 bases, leaving 18 bases between them. The CDR3 spells CSARESSGRVSSYNEQFF. CDR3 bases: TGCAGTGCTAGAGAGAGTAGCGGTCGTGTTAGCTCCTACAATGAGCAGTTCTTC.

This clonotype was recorded at least ten times. This chain uses TRBV20-1 with TRBJ2-7, with 11 positions matching TRBD2. The J segment lost 2 bases and the V segment lost 0 bases, leaving 3 bases of the junction unmatched. The length of the CDR3 is 15 residues. Germline V gene sequence: CDR1 DFQATT, CDR2 SNEGSKA (reference sequence). CDR3 in amino acids: CSARDLAGGPYEQYF. The DNA of the CDR3 is TGCAGTGCTAGAGACTTAGCGGGAGGGCCCTACGAGCAGTACTTC.

The gene calls are TRBV7-2 and TRBJ1-2; a possible D gene is TRBD1 (5 bases). This CDR3 is built from 14 residues. The germline CDR1 and CDR2 sequences are SGHTA and FQGNSA. V was shortened by 2 bases and J by 7 bases, with 14 bases between the two germline ends. The CDR3 region has the DNA TGTGCCAGCAGCTTACCCCAGGGAGGTTCTGGCTACACCTTC. Amino acids: CASSLPQGGSGYTF.

At least ten counts were recorded for this clonotype. The chain joins TRBV12-3 or TRBV12-4 to TRBJ2-5; 8 nucleotides line up with TRBD2. This CDR3 spans 15 amino acids. V dropped 3 bases and J dropped 5; count of bases not matched to a gene: 8. The CDR3 here is CASSLNSGKSETQYF. DNA for the CDR3: TGTGCCAGCAGTTTGAATAGCGGGAAATCGGAGACCCAGTACTTC.

This clonotype was seen repeatedly, ten times or more. The genes are TRBV10-2 and TRBJ2-2, with 10 positions matching TRBD2. The trim removed 4 bases at V and 5 bases at J, leaving 16 bases unmatched. Germline V CDR1 and CDR2: WSHSY, SAAADI. This CDR3 is built from 19 residues. CDR3 in amino acids: CASSGASGRIMGDTGELFF. In DNA form, the CDR3 reads TGCGCCAGCAGTGGGGCTAGCGGGAGAATAATGGGTGATACCGGGGAGCTGTTTTTT.

This clonotype was recorded at least ten times. The gene calls are TRBV7-9 and TRBJ2-4; no reliable D call. Trimming removed 1 base at V and 6 bases at J, with 10 bases between. This CDR3 comprises 14 residues. Germline V lookup: CDR1 SEHNR, CDR2 FQNEAQ (reference sequence). The CDR3 region is CASSLGDKGNIQYF. In DNA form, the CDR3 reads TGTGCCAGCAGCTTAGGTGACAAAGGAAACATTCAGTACTTC.

This clonotype was detected many times. The rearrangement links TRBV3-1 to TRBJ2-2; no clear D gene. The CDR3 is 13 amino acids. V lost 4 bases and J 13 bases, leaving 16 bases between the germline ends. Germline lookup yields CDR1 LGHDT and CDR2 YNNKEL (reference sequence). The CDR3 DNA sequence: TGTGCCAGCAGCCCTTCCCCACCCCGGGCGCTGTTTTTT. It is translated as CASSPSPPRALFF.

This clonotype was observed a handful of times. The chain has TRBV18 and TRBJ1-5; possibly TRBD1 for D (6 bases). Germline values: CDR1 KGHSH, CDR2 LQKENI. V was trimmed by 2 bases and J by 0 bases, leaving 8 bases between them. CDR3 size: 15 residues. The CDR3: CASSPSGVSNQPQHF. The CDR3 DNA reads as TGTGCCAGCTCACCATCAGGGGTTAGCAATCAGCCCCAGCATTTT.

This clonotype was detected many times. This chain links TRBV5-1 with TRBJ2-7, with D possibly matching TRBD1 (6 bases). Trimming cost V 1 base and J 2 bases, with 13 bases left between them. The germline gives CDR1 SGHRS, CDR2 YFSETQ. This CDR3 contains 15 residues. The CDR3 DNA is TGCGCCAGCAGCTTGATCGGACAGAAGACCTACGAGCAGTACTTC. Translation: CASSLIGQKTYEQYF.

This clonotype was seen only once. This clone may be a read error of a much larger clone one base away. The rearrangement links TRBV27 to TRBJ2-5; D is uncertain. CDR3 length: 13 residues. Germline V gene lookup returns CDR1 MNHEY and CDR2 SMNVEV (reference sequence). CDR3 in DNA: TGTGCCAGAAGTTACCTCGACCAAGAGACCCAGTACTTC. This encodes CARSYLDQETQYF.

This clonotype was seen many times. The rearrangement uses TRBV4-3 and TRBJ2-5, with D perhaps matching TRBD2 (6 bases). The V and J ends lost 0 bases and 5 bases respectively, with 13 bases between them. The CDR3 consists of 15 residues. CDR1 and CDR2 from the germline V gene are LGHNA and YSLEER. The CDR3 coding sequence is TGCGCCAGCAGCCAAGATCTTGGAGGGGCGGAGACCCAGTACTTC. It translates to CASSQDLGGAETQYF.

This clonotype was detected ten times or more. The CDR3 region is CASSSRLAGVGETQYF. CDR3 DNA: TGTGCCAGCAGTTCCCGACTAGCGGGAGTTGGGGAGACCCAGTACTTC. The V call is TRBV27, the J call TRBJ2-5, with 12 bases matching TRBD2. The ends lost 4 bases at V and 5 bases at J; junction bases unmatched: 8. The CDR3 covers 16 residues. CDR1 and CDR2 (germline): MNHEY, SMNVEV (reference sequence).

This clonotype was seen at least ten times. The CDR3 region has the DNA TGCAGCACGTGGAGAGGGGCTCCCACAGATACGCAGTATTTT. It specifies CSTWRGAPTDTQYF. This sequence joins TRBV29-1 and TRBJ2-3; D is possibly TRBD1 or TRBD2 (5 bases each). In germline, CDR1 is SQVTM, CDR2 ANQGSEA. The CDR3 loop spans 14 amino acids. V was clipped by 8 bases and J by 2 bases, with 17 bases between them.

Many counts were recorded for this clonotype. This rearrangement joins TRBV7-2 to TRBJ2-7; the match to TRBD2 covers 13 bases. Per germline, CDR1 SGHTA and CDR2 FQGNSA. The V and J ends lost 5 bases and 7 bases, in that order; junction bases with no gene match: 2. This CDR3 has 13 residues. The CDR3 nucleotides are TGTGCCAGCAGCACGGGACTAGCGGGGGAGCAGTACTTC. This sequence encodes CASSTGLAGEQYF.

This clonotype has a handful of counts. The genes are TRBV6-5 and TRBJ1-5; no clear D. V was trimmed by 6 bases and J by 0 bases, leaving 12 bases between them. The CDR3 covers 15 residues. CDR1 MNHEY and CDR2 SVGAGI come from the germline V gene. In nucleotides, the CDR3 is TGTGCCAGCAGACTCGACTTCTATAGCAATCAGCCCCAGCATTTT. Amino acids: CASRLDFYSNQPQHF.

There are many counts of this clonotype. Written as DNA, the CDR3 is TGCGCCAGCAGAGTAGGACAGGGGGACTACAATGAGCAGTTCTTC. Protein: CASRVGQGDYNEQFF. This chain links TRBV5-1 with TRBJ2-1, with 10 bases matching TRBD1. Germline CDR1 and CDR2: SGHRS and YFSETQ. CDR3 length: 15 amino acids. V gave up 5 bases and J gave up 3 bases; unmatched junction bases: 5.

In its sample, this clonotype was seen many times. The chain couples TRBV27 to TRBJ2-7, with TRBD2 identical over 9 bases. The CDR3 extends over 15 amino acids. The V gene end was trimmed by 3 bases and the J gene end by 2 bases; junction bases not matched to a gene: 5. Germline V lookup: CDR1 MNHEY, CDR2 SMNVEV (reference sequence). CDR3 protein: CASSFSAGGPYEQYF. The CDR3 DNA reads TGTGCCAGCAGTTTTTCTGCGGGAGGGCCCTACGAGCAGTACTTC.

This clonotype was observed at least ten times. This sequence joins TRBV20-1 and TRBJ2-2; 7 bases align to TRBD1. With V trimmed by 5 bases and J by 2 bases, 5 bases remained unmatched. The CDR3 runs to 14 residues. Per the germline V gene, CDR1 is DFQATT and CDR2 is SNEGSKA (reference sequence). The CDR3 protein is CSALDRPNTGELFF. CDR3 nucleotide sequence: TGCAGTGCTCTGGACAGGCCAAACACCGGGGAGCTGTTTTTT.

At least ten counts were recorded for this clonotype. This chain connects TRBV5-6 to TRBJ2-1; D is unresolved. V gave up 0 bases and J gave up 12 bases, with 10 bases separating them. This CDR3 region has 12 residues. Germline assignment: CDR1 SGHDT and CDR2 YYEEEE. CDR3 sequence (DNA): TGTGCCAGCAGCTTGGCTGCAGGTTCGCAGTTCTTC. This encodes CASSLAAGSQFF.

There are many counts of this clonotype. This chain joins TRBV7-2 and TRBJ2-1, with 14 bases lining up with TRBD2. The CDR3 loop spans 16 amino acids. Germline trimming cut 4 bases from V and 9 bases from J; bases unmatched to any gene: 8. CDR1 and CDR2 (germline): SGHTA, FQGNSA. CDR3: CASSSTGTSGSSEQFF. CDR3 DNA: TGTGCCAGCAGCTCGACCGGGACTAGCGGGAGTAGTGAGCAGTTCTTC.

Comments on this clonotype: One base away lies a much larger clone, so this may be a sequencing read error. V and J are TRBV20-1 and TRBJ1-5, with no clear D. V dropped 5 bases and J dropped 7 bases, with 18 bases sitting between them. Germline assignment: CDR1 DFQATT and CDR2 SNEGSKA (reference sequence). The CDR3 covers 14 residues. CDR3 loop: CSAHREQAQQPQHF. The CDR3 DNA reads as TGCAGTGCTCACCGGGAGCAGGCTCAACAGCCCCAGCATTTT.

Many counts were recorded for this clonotype. The chain links TRBV12-3 or TRBV12-4 to TRBJ2-3; 9 bases agree with TRBD1. Trimming removed 9 bases from V and 4 bases from J; junction bases left unmatched: 5. The CDR3 is made up of 13 amino acids. The CDR3 DNA reads as TGTGCCAGTGGGACAGGGTCGGCAGATACGCAGTATTTT. Its protein is CASGTGSADTQYF.